The TCR beta chain described here comes from a study of blood T cells in healthy people across ages. The sample holds a few counts of this clonotype. Its antigen remains unknown. Study-level results: Donor CMV infection status was unknown, possibly confounding age-related changes in expanded clonotypes.

Primed by a sample-barcoded 5' primer and a J-beta primer mix, a second PCR proceeded for roughly 6 to 12 cycles. MiXCR, applied by TCRdb to the 5' RACE reads, yields one record per CDR3 protein. This sample has 1.5 million to 2 million distinct CDR3 sequences, with about 49% found just once. CDR1 WSHSY and CDR2 SAAADI come from the germline V gene. This CDR3 region has 12 residues. The V gene lost 6 bases and the J gene lost 5 bases, with 10 bases spanning the gap. Sequencing was performed on blood. The chain combines TRBV10-2 with TRBJ1-2; TRBD1 might be the D (6 bases). This clonotype was sampled from a woman in her forties in good health. CDR3 protein: CASRPGTYGYTF. CDR3 DNA sequence: TGCGCCAGCAGGCCCGGGACATATGGCTACACCTTC.